These 20 T cell receptor beta chains originate from one sample sequenced in a study of graft-versus-host responses after intestinal transplantation (dated by TCRdb to about 2021). Which antigens these TCRs recognize remains unknown. Receptor amplification or capture employed the immunoSEQ multiplex PCR assay. TCRdb limited this immuneACCESS table to in-frame rearrangements with V and J called. A share of clones is missing; checked studies link under half to unresolved V genes, and the rest is unexplained. Present in this sample are around 67,000 clones, roughly 89% of which were seen just once. The ten largest clones take up 3.5% to 5% of the sample. The sample's time point label, decoded: cells obtained before transplantation from donor or recipient. Source: unstimulated CD8+ T cells sorted from spleen or lymph node cells, taken before transplant. All receptors come from a human donor who was the organ donor for an intestinal transplant.

This clone appeared a single time. This chain joins TRBV27 and TRBJ1-6, with D tentatively TRBD1 (6 bases). Between the trimmed V and J ends, which lost 0 bases and 10 bases, there was a span of 13 bases. The CDR3 contains 15 residues. In germline, CDR1 is MNHEY, CDR2 SMNVEV (reference sequence). As DNA, the CDR3 is TGTGCCAGCAGTTTATCGCCACAGGGTAGCTCACCCCTCCACTTT. Translation gives CASSLSPQGSSPLHF.

This chain links TRBV15 with TRBJ1-5; D is unresolved. The germline V gene encodes CDR1 LNHNV and CDR2 YYDKDF (reference sequence). This CDR3 is 15 amino acids long. Trimming removed 0 bases at V and 1 base at J, with 7 bases between. The CDR3 DNA follows: TGTGCCACCAGCAGAGAGGGCTGGAGCAATCAGCCCCAGCATTTT. Translating gives CATSREGWSNQPQHF.

This rearrangement joins TRBV13 to TRBJ2-3; D uncertain. CDR1 and CDR2 (germline): PRHDT, FYEKMQ (reference sequence). The germline V and J ends were trimmed by 5 bases and 5 bases, with 8 bases remaining between them. This CDR3 comprises 12 residues. CDR3 sequence (DNA): TGTGCCAGCAGCCCTTCGGGAGATACGCAGTATTTT. Translated: CASSPSGDTQYF.

The J gene is TRBJ2-7, the V gene TRBV6-6, with D possibly being TRBD1 (6 bases). This CDR3 spans 15 amino acids. With 2 bases removed from V and 3 bases from J, the gap between germline ends came to 14 bases. The V gene's germline CDR1 is MNHNY and CDR2 SVGAGI (reference sequence). This chain's CDR3 is CASSYGDNINYEQYV. In nucleotides, the CDR3 is TGTGCCAGCAGTTACGGGGACAATATTAACTACGAGCAGTACGTC.

This chain uses TRBV4-2 with TRBJ1-6, with a weak D call TRBD1 (5 bases). CDR1 LGHNA and CDR2 YNFKEQ come from the germline V gene. V dropped 4 bases and J dropped 4 bases, with 17 bases sitting between them. This CDR3 has 17 residues. Here the CDR3 reads CASSPGPSEEYNSPLHF. In DNA form, the CDR3 reads TGTGCCAGCAGCCCAGGGCCTTCCGAGGAATATAATTCACCCCTCCACTTT.

V and J are TRBV27 and TRBJ1-1; D is uncertain. V lost 2 bases, J lost 1 base, and 5 bases lay in between. The length of the CDR3 is 13 residues. Germline V CDR1 and CDR2: MNHEY, SMNVEV (reference sequence). The DNA of the CDR3 is TGTGCCAGCAGTTTAATCGGGAACACTGAAGCTTTCTTT. Translation: CASSLIGNTEAFF.

This chain links TRBV11-3 with TRBJ2-2; 7 nucleotides agree with TRBD1. CDR1 and CDR2 (germline): SGHNT, YENEEA. The CDR3 runs 17 residues. V dropped 0 bases and J dropped 2; count of bases not matched to a gene: 6. Written as DNA, the CDR3 is TGTGCCAGCAGCTTAGATGGGGACAGCCTTAACACCGGGGAGCTGTTTTTT. Its translation is CASSLDGDSLNTGELFF.

The chain has TRBV2 and TRBJ1-1, with 10 bases matching TRBD1. CDR1 and CDR2 from the germline V gene are SNHLY and FYNNEI. The CDR3 is made up of 14 amino acids. J gave up 3 bases and V 4 bases, and 2 bases lay outside the gene matches. CDR3 sequence (DNA): TGTGCCAGCAGTGCCGGGACAGGGGACACTGAAGCTTTCTTT. Translating gives CASSAGTGDTEAFF.

CDR3 residues: CASSLGTSAQETQYF. The CDR3 nucleotides read TGTGCCAGCAGCTTGGGGACTAGCGCCCAAGAGACCCAGTACTTC. The V call is TRBV7-3, the J call TRBJ2-5; 10 bases line up with TRBD2. The CDR3 sequence is 15 residues long. The trim removed 3 bases at V and 1 base at J, leaving 2 bases unmatched. CDR1 and CDR2 from the germline V gene are SGHTA and FQGTGA.

V usage is TRBV4-3 and J usage is TRBJ2-1, with 8 bases lining up with TRBD2. Germline V CDR1 and CDR2: LGHNA, YSLEER. The CDR3 extends over 16 amino acids. V was clipped by 0 bases and J by 4 bases; unmatched bases: 5. The CDR3 reads CASSQDMAGGYNEQFF. In DNA form, the CDR3 reads TGCGCCAGCAGCCAAGATATGGCGGGGGGATACAATGAGCAGTTCTTC.

This rearrangement joins TRBV6-1 to TRBJ1-1, with D perhaps matching TRBD1 (6 bases). Germline V CDR1 and CDR2: MNHNS, SASEGT. The V gene lost 7 bases and the J gene lost 5 bases, with 17 bases spanning the gap. This CDR3 is 14 amino acids long. CDR3: CASIGGGGGTEAFF. CDR3 DNA sequence: TGTGCCAGCATTGGAGGGGGGGGTGGGACTGAAGCTTTCTTT.

The rearrangement joins TRBV27 to TRBJ1-2; possibly TRBD1 for D (5 bases). The germline V gene has CDR1 MNHEY and CDR2 SMNVEV (reference sequence). CDR3 length: 15 residues. Between the trimmed V and J ends, which lost 2 bases and 2 bases, there was a span of 12 bases. The CDR3 DNA is TGTGCCAGCAGTTTACACGGGGGTTGCAACTATGGCTACACCTTC. Residues: CASSLHGGCNYGYTF.

This clone has just one count. V and J are TRBV18 and TRBJ2-7; 9 nucleotides line up with TRBD2. The germline V gene has CDR1 KGHSH and CDR2 LQKENI. The CDR3 runs to 12 residues. In nucleotides, the CDR3 is TGTGGCCTTAGCGGGGGTTCCTACGAGCAGTACGTC. Its protein is CGLSGGSYEQYV.

Of note for this clone: Its ends do not fully match the called genes, so a read error is possible. The gene calls are TRBV4-1 and TRBJ2-1, with 7 bases matching TRBD2. CDR1 is MGHRA and CDR2 is YSYEKL in the germline V gene. This CDR3 has 14 amino acids. In nucleotides, the CDR3 is TGCGCCAGCACCCAACGCGGGGGAAACAATGAGCAGTTCTTC. Its protein product is CASTQRGGNNEQFF.

The chain links TRBV28 to TRBJ2-7, with a weak D call TRBD1 (6 bases). Between the trimmed V and J ends, which lost 10 bases and 0 bases, there was a span of 22 bases. CDR3 length: 16 residues. The V gene's germline CDR1 is MDHEN and CDR2 SYDVKM. CDR3: CATSPIGTRHSYEQYV. The CDR3 DNA sequence: TGTGCCACCAGCCCGATAGGGACACGCCACTCCTACGAGCAGTACGTC.

The V and J genes are TRBV21-1 and TRBJ2-4; the DNA was not used to check the table's D call, TRBD1. TRBV21-1 is an annotated pseudogene. The CDR3 runs 16 residues. The chain's CDR3 is CASRLKTGDHKNIQYF. The CDR3 nucleotides are TGTGCCAGCAGACTAAAGACAGGGGACCACAAAAACATTCAGTACTTC.

This clone was observed a single time. V and J are TRBV27 and TRBJ2-2; D is perhaps TRBD2 (5 bases). The CDR3 runs 16 residues. Germline loops: CDR1 MNHEY, CDR2 SMNVEV (reference sequence). Trimming shortened V by 3 bases and J by 0 bases, and 11 bases separated the two germline ends. The CDR3 region has the DNA TGTGCCAGCAGTTTCGGGGTCCCCCCGAACACCGGGGAGCTGTTTTTT. Translating gives CASSFGVPPNTGELFF.

J is TRBJ2-1 and V is TRBV19, with D possibly being TRBD2 (6 bases). V lost 5 bases and J 7 bases, leaving 12 bases between the germline ends. Germline assignment: CDR1 LNHDA and CDR2 SQIVND (reference sequence). This CDR3 comprises 13 residues. CDR3: CASSVLAANEQFF. The CDR3 region has the DNA TGTGCCAGTAGTGTACTAGCTGCGAATGAGCAGTTCTTC.

This clone was recorded only once. The rearrangement joins TRBV5-8 to TRBJ2-2, with TRBD2 matching over 9 bases. V dropped 4 bases and J dropped 2; count of bases not matched to a gene: 15. Germline V lookup: CDR1 SGHTS, CDR2 YDEGEE. This CDR3 has 19 residues. CDR3 sequence (DNA): TGTGCCAGCAGCGTGGGGACCGCCTTAGCGGGAGTCAACACCGGGGAGCTGTTTTTT. Protein: CASSVGTALAGVNTGELFF.

The V gene is TRBV30, the J gene TRBJ1-5, with D maybe TRBD1 (5 bases). Germline lookup yields CDR1 GTSNPN and CDR2 SVGIG (reference sequence). Trimming took off 0 bases at V and 1 base at J, with 7 bases between the two ends. The length of the CDR3 is 14 residues. Written as DNA, the CDR3 is TGTGCCTGGAGTGTCACAGGAAGCAATCAGCCCCAGCATTTT. It is translated as CAWSVTGSNQPQHF.